The clone carrying this T cell receptor (beta chain) has more than one count but fewer than ten. Participant age was 18 to 89 years, and participants resided in roughly 25 US areas. Recovery among Cohort 3 donors was established by two negative PCRs, clearance, or symptom resolution. This table comes from immunoSEQ multiplex PCR, and its TCRdb copy is limited to in-frame clones, with some not included. The sample records roughly 140,000 clones, about 90% being singletons. This sample is part of a study of blood T cell repertoires in COVID-19. Study-wide context: T cells, B-cell-depleted T cells, or PBMCs supplied cDNA or gDNA.

Trimming at V came to 6 bases and at J to 5 bases, leaving 6 bases not matched to a gene. Germline-derived CDR1 and CDR2 are LNHDA and SQIVND (reference sequence). This CDR3 has 13 residues. The chain employs TRBV19 and TRBJ1-2; the match to TRBD1 covers 7 bases. Sequenced: PBMCs or T cells enriched from blood (not recorded which). This receptor was taken from a man in his sixties who had recovered from COVID-19. CDR3 in amino acids: CASRGRDSYGYTF. CDR3 DNA sequence: TGTGCCAGTAGGGGTCGGGACAGTTATGGCTACACCTTC.